The clone carrying this T cell receptor (beta chain) was detected a few times. The antigen remains unidentified. Since all of the isolated RNA was reverse transcribed, expressed TCRB transcripts were what got sequenced. The assay was immunoSEQ multiplex PCR, and TCRdb's table has in-frame clones only and misses some. The sample yields 300,000 to 450,000 clones, around 12% seen once. The sample belongs to a study of beta chain features in type 1 diabetes. Overall study context: Taken together, all samples contributed around 100,000,000 examined sorted cells. Study results and caveats: TCRB CDR3s were moderately but significantly shorter in Type 1 diabetes patients in all four CD4+ subsets.

This TCR was sampled from a woman aged 18-30 years with type 1 diabetes. Input material: naive CD4+ T cells from blood.

The CDR3 is CASRKDRVVGQETQYF. Written as DNA, the CDR3 is TGTGCCAGCAGAAAGGACAGGGTTGTAGGCCAAGAGACCCAGTACTTC. The chain is built from TRBV7-2 and TRBJ2-5; 8 nucleotides line up with TRBD1. J was trimmed by 1 base and V by 6 bases; bases with no gene match: 10. The CDR3 sequence is 16 residues long. CDR1 SGHTA and CDR2 FQGNSA come from the germline V gene.